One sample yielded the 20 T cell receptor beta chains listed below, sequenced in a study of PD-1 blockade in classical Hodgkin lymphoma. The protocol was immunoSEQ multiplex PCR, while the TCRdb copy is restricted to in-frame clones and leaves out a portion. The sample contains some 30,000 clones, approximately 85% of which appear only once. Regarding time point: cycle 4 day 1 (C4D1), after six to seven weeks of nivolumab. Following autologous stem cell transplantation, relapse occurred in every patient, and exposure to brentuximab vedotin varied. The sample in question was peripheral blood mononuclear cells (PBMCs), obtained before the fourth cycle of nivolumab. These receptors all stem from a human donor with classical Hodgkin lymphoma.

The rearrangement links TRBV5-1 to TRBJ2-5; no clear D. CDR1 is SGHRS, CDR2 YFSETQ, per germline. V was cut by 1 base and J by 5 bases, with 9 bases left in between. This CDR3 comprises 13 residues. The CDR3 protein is CASSLIGKETQYF. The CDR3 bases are TGCGCCAGCAGCTTGATAGGGAAGGAGACCCAGTACTTC.

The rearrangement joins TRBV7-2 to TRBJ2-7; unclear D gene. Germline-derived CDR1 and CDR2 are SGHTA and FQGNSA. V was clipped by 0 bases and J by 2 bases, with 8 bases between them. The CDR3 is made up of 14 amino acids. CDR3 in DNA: TGTGCCAGCAGCTTAGCGGGTTCTACCTACGAGCAGTACGTC. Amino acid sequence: CASSLAGSTYEQYV.

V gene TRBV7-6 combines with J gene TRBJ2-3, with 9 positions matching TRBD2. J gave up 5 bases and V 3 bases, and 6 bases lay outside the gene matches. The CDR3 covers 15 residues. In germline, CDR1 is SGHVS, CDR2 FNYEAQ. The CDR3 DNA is TGTGCCAGCAGCTTTGGCGGGAGGGCCGTAGATACGCAGTATTTT. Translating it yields CASSFGGRAVDTQYF.

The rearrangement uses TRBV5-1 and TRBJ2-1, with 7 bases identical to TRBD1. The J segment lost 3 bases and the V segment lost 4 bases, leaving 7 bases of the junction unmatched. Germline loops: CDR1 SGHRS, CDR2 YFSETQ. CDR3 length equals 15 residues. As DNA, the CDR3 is TGCGCCAGCAGCCCCACTCAGGGGGACTACAATGAGCAGTTCTTC. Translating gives CASSPTQGDYNEQFF.

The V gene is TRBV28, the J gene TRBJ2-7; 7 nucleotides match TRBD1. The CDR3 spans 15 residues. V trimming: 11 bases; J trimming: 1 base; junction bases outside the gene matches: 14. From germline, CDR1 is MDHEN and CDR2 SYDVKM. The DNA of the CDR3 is TGTGCCTCCGAAAGAAGGGGGCAGCGATCCTACGAGCAGTACTTC. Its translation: CASERRGQRSYEQYF.

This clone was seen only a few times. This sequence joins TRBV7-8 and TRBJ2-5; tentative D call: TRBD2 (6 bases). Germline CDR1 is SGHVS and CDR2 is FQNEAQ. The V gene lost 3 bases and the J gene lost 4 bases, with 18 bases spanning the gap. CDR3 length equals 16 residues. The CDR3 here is CASSFTPPGEGETQYF. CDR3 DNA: TGTGCCAGCAGCTTTACCCCCCCGGGAGAGGGAGAGACCCAGTACTTC. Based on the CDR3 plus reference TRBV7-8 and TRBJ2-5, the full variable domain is GAGVSQSPRYKVAKRGQDVALRCDPISGHVSLFWYQQALGQGPEFLTYFQNEAQLDKSGLPSDRFFAERPEGSVSTLKIQRTQQEDSAVYLCASSFTPPGEGETQYFGPGTRLLVL.

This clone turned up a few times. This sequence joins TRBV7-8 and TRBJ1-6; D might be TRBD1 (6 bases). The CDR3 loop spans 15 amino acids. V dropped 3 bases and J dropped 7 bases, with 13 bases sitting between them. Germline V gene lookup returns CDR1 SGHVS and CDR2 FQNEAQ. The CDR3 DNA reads TGTGCCAGCAGCTTTGTGACAGGCGGAAATTCACCCCTCCACTTT. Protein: CASSFVTGGNSPLHF.

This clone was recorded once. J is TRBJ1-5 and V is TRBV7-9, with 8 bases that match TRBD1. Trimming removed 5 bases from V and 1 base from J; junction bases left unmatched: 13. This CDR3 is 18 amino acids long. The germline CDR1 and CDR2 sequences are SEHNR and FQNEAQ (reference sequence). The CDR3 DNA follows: TGTGCCAGCAGCAAGACAGGGGCGAATGGGATCAGCAATCAGCCCCAGCATTTT. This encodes CASSKTGANGISNQPQHF. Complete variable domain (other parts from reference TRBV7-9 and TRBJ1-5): DTGVSQNPRHKITKRGQNVTFRCDPISEHNRLYWYRQTLGQGPEFLTYFQNEAQLEKSRLLSDRFSAERPKGSFSTLEIQRTEQGDSAMYLCASSKTGANGISNQPQHFGDGTRLSIL.

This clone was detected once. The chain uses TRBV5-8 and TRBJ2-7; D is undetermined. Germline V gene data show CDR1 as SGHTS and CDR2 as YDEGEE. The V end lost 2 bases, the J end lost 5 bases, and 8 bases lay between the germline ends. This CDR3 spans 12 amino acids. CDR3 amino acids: CASSFTRNEQYF. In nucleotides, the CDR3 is TGTGCCAGCAGCTTTACGAGGAACGAGCAGTACTTC.

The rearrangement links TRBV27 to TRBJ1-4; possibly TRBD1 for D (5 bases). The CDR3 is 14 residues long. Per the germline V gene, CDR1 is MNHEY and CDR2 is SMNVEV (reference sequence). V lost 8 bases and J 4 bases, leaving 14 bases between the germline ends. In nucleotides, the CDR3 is TGTGCCAGCTGGTCGTTAAGGGGTAATGAAAAACTGTTTTTT. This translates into CASWSLRGNEKLFF.

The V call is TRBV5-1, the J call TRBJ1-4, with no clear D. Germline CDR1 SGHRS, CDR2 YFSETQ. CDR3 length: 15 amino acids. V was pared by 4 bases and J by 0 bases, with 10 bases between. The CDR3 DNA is TGCGCCAGCAGCCTAACAGTTGCAACTAATGAAAAACTGTTTTTT. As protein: CASSLTVATNEKLFF.

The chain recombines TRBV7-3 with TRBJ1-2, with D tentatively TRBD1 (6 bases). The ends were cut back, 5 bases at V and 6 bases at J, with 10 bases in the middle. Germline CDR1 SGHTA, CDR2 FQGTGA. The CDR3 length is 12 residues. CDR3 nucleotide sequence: TGTGCCAGCAGCCAGACAGGTGATGGCTACACCTTC. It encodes CASSQTGDGYTF. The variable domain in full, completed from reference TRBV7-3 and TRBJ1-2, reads GAGVSQTPSNKVTEKGKYVELRCDPISGHTALYWYRQSLGQGPEFLIYFQGTGAADDSGLPNDRFFAVRPEGSVSTLKIQRTERGDSAVYLCASSQTGDGYTFGSGTRLTVV.

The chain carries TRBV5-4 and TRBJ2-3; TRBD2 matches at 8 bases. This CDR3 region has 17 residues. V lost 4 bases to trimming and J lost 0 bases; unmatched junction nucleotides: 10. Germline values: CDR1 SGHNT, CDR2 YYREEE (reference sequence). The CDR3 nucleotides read TGTGCCAGCAGCCCCGGGACTAGGCGATCTAGCACAGATACGCAGTATTTT. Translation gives CASSPGTRRSSTDTQYF. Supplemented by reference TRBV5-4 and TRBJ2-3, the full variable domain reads ETGVTQSPTHLIKTRGQQVTLRCSSQSGHNTVSWYQQALGQGPQFIFQYYREEENGRGNFPPRFSGLQFPNYSSELNVNALELDDSALYLCASSPGTRRSSTDTQYFGPGTRLTVL.

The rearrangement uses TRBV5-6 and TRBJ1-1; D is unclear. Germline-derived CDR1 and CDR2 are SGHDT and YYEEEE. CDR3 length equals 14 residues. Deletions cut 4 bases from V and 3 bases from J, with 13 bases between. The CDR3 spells CASSRGPGDTEAFF. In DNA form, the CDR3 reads TGTGCCAGCAGCCGAGGGCCGGGTGACACTGAAGCTTTCTTT. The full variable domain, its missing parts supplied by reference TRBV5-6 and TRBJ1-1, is DAGVTQSPTHLIKTRGQQVTLRCSPKSGHDTVSWYQQALGQGPQFIFQYYEEEERQRGNFPDRFSGHQFPNYSSELNVNALLLGDSALYLCASSRGPGDTEAFFGQGTRLTVV.

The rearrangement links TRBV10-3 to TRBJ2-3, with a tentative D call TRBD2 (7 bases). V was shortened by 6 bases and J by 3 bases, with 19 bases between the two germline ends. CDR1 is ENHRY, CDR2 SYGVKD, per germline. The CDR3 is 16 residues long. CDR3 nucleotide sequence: TGTGCCATCAGCTATTTACGGGGAGGGGGAACAGATACGCAGTATTTT. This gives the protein CAISYLRGGGTDTQYF.

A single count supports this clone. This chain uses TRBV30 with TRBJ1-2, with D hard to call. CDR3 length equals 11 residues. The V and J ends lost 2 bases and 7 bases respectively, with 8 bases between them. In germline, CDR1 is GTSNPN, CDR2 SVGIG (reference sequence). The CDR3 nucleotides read TGTGCCTGGAGTCCGATTTTTGGCTACACCTTC. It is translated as CAWSPIFGYTF.

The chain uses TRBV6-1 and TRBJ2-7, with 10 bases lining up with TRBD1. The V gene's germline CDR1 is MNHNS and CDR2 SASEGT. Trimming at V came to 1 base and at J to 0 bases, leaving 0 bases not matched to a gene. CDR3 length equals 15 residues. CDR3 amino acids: CASSEGTGGSYEQYV. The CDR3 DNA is TGTGCCAGCAGTGAAGGGACAGGGGGCTCCTACGAGCAGTACGTC.

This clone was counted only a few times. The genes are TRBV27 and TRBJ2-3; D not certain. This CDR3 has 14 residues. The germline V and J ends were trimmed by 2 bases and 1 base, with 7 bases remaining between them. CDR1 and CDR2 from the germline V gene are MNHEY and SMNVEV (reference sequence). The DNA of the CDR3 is TGTGCCAGCAGTTTACGCCGGGGCACAGATACGCAGTATTTT. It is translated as CASSLRRGTDTQYF.

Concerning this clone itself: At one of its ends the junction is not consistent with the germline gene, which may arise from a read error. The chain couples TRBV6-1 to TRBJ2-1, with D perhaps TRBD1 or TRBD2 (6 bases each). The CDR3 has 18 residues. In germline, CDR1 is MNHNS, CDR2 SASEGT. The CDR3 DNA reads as TGTGCCAACAGTGCACAGGGTTACCGGCGACTAGAGGGGAATGAGCAGTTCTTC. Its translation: CANSAQGYRRLEGNEQFF.

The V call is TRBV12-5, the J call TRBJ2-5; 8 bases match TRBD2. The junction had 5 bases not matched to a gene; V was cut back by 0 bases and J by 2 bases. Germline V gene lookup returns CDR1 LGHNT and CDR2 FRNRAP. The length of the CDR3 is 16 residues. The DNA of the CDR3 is TGTGCTAGTGGTTTGGTCGCGGGGGGTTATCAAGAGACCCAGTACTTC. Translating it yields CASGLVAGGYQETQYF.